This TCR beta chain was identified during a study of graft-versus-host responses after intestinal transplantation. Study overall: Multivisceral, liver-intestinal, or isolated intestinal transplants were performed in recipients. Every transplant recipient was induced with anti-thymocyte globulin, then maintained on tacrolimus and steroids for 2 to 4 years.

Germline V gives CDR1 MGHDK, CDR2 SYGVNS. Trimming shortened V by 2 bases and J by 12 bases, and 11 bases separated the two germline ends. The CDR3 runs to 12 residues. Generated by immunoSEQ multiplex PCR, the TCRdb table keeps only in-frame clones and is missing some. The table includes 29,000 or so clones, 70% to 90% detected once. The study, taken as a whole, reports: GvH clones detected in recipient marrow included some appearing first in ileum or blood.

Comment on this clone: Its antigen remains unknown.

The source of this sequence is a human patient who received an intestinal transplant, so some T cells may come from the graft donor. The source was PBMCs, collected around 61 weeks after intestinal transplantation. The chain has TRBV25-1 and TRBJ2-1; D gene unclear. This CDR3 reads CASSEMGLGQFF. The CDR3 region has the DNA TGTGCCAGCAGTGAAATGGGCCTGGGGCAGTTCTTC.